These 4 T cell receptor beta chains share one sample of origin, sequenced in a study of vaccination and CD4 T cells after COVID-19. These receptors have no known antigen. Treatment defined: approximately 11-day PBMC culture with coronavirus spike peptide pools or control peptides (ViraFEST assay). Scientists ran DNA taken from cultured CD4+ T cells through the Oncomine TCR Beta short-read assay for sequencing. TCRdb re-derived calls from the PCR reads in MiXCR, one entry per CDR3 protein. The sample records more than 20,000 distinct CDR3 sequences, 70% being singletons. Sample: CD4+ T cells from blood, cultured in vitro. The receptors here all came from a human donor who had recovered from COVID-19.

This chain joins TRBV10-2 and TRBJ1-3, with unresolved D. CDR3 size: 14 residues. With 3 bases removed from V and 1 base from J, the gap between germline ends came to 7 bases. The germline CDR1 and CDR2 sequences are WSHSY and SAAADI. CDR3 coding DNA: TGCGCCAGCAGTGATTTGGGGTCTGGAAACACCATATATTTT. Translation: CASSDLGSGNTIYF.

J is TRBJ1-5 and V is TRBV2, with TRBD1 identical over 7 bases. J gave up 1 base and V 6 bases, and 15 bases lay outside the gene matches. Germline assignment: CDR1 SNHLY and CDR2 FYNNEI. This CDR3 is built from 18 residues. CDR3 nucleotide sequence: TGTGCCAGCAGGGTAGTTACAGGGGTTGGGGGAAGCAATCAGCCCCAGCATTTT. Translated: CASRVVTGVGGSNQPQHF. Looking up the rest from reference TRBV2 and TRBJ1-5 gives the full variable domain: EPEVTQTPSHQVTQMGQEVILRCVPISNHLYFYWYRQILGQKVEFLVSFYNNEISEKSEIFDDQFSVERPDGSNFTLKIRSTKLEDSAMYFCASRVVTGVGGSNQPQHFGDGTRLSIL.

CDR3 residues: CSARDRRGAYNEQFF. The CDR3 region has the DNA TGCAGTGCTAGAGATAGGAGGGGGGCTTACAATGAGCAGTTCTTC. The chain couples TRBV20-1 to TRBJ2-1; the D gene could be TRBD1 or TRBD2 (6 bases each). CDR1 and CDR2 (germline): DFQATT, SNEGSKA (reference sequence). This CDR3 has 15 residues. The ends were cut back, 0 bases at V and 4 bases at J, with 13 bases in the middle.

This chain uses TRBV7-9 with TRBJ1-5; D gene ambiguous. Trimming cost V 1 base and J 2 bases, with 6 bases left between them. The CDR3 consists of 14 residues. The germline gives CDR1 SEHNR, CDR2 FQNEAQ (reference sequence). CDR3 nucleotides: TGTGCCAGCAGCTTAGTTGGGGGCAATCAGCCCCAGCATTTT. Its translation: CASSLVGGNQPQHF.